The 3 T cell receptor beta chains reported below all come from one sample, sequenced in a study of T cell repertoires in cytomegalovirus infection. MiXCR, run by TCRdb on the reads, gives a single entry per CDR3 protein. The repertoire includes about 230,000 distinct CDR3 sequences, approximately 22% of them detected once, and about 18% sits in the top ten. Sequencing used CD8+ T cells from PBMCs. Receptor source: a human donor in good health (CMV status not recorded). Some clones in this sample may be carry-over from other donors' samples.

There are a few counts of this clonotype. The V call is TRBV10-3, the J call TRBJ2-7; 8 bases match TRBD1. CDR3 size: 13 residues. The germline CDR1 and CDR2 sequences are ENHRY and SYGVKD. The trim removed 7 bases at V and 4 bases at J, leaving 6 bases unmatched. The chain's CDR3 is CAITPGQEYEQYF. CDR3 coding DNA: TGTGCCATCACTCCGGGACAGGAATACGAGCAGTACTTC.

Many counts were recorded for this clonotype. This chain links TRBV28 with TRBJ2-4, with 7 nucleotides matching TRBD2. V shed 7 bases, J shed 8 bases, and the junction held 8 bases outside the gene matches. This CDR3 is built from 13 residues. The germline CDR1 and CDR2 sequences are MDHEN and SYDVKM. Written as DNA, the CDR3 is TGTGCCAGCACCGACCGCCGGGAGGACATTCAGTACTTC. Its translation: CASTDRREDIQYF.

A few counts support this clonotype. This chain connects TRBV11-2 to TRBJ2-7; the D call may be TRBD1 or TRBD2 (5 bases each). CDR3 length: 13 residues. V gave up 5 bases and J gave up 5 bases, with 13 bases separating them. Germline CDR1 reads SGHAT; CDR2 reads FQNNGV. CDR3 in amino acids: CASSNSVGDEQYF. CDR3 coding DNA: TGTGCCAGCAGCAATAGTGTGGGGGACGAGCAGTACTTC.